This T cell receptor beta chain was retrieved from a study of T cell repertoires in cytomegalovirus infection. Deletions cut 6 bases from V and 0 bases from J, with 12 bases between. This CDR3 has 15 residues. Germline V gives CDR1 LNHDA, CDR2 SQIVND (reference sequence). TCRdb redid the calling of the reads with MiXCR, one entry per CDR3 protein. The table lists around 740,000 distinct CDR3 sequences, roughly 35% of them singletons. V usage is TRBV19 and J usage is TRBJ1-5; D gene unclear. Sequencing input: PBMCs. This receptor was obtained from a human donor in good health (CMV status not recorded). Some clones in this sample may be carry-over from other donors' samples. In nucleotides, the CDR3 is TGTGCCAGTAGGAGGGTGGAGGGTAGCAATCAGCCCCAGCATTTT. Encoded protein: CASRRVEGSNQPQHF.